A selection of T cell receptor beta chains follows, all from one sample in a study of T cell responses to AZD1222 COVID-19 vaccine. Sequencing used immunoSEQ multiplex PCR; TCRdb keeps in-frame clones, though not all of them. The sample has about 150,000 clones, approximately 90% seen once. The sequencing here drew on peripheral blood, taken on day 0 of AZD1222 vaccination. These receptors all stem from an adult in good health. The CDR3 runs from the conserved cysteine through the conserved F or W. D genes are given only for firm matches. Size values are once, few and many counts, or a class for expanded clones, and some rows have none.

-	TRBV14	TRBD1	TRBJ2-5	TGTGCCAGCAGCCAAAACAGGGGGCCGGAGACCCAGTACTTC	CASSQNRGPETQYF
-	TRBV11-3	TRBD1	TRBJ1-1	TGTGCCAGCAGCTCGGGACAGGGAAAGAACACTGAAGCTTTCTTT	CASSSGQGKNTEAFF
-	TRBV5-6	TRBD2	TRBJ2-1	TGTGCCAGCAGCTTAAGCGTGCGGGGGGCGCGCAATGAGCAGTTCTTC	CASSLSVRGARNEQFF
once	TRBV20-1	-	TRBJ2-1	TGCAGTGCTAGTGGATCGGGCCAAGTTTTAATCAATGAGCAGTTCTTC	CSASGSGQVLINEQFF
-	TRBV7-9	-	TRBJ1-5	TGTGCCAGCAGCTTCAGCGGGGGTAGCAATCAGCCCCAGCATTTT	CASSFSGGSNQPQHF
once	TRBV2	-	TRBJ1-2	TGTGCCAGCAGTGAATGGTTGCAACCAAAATATAAGAAGGGCTACACCTTC	CASSEWLQPKYKKGYTF
-	TRBV7-3	-	TRBJ2-2	TGTGCCAGCAGCTTAATGGACCCGGGGCGTACCGGGGAGCTGTTTTTT	CASSLMDPGRTGELFF
-	TRBV15	-	TRBJ1-1	TGTGCCACCAGCAGAGAAGGGAACACTGAAGCTTTCTTT	CATSREGNTEAFF
-	TRBV30	-	TRBJ1-2	TGTGCCTGGAGTGTGGGGCTGAAAGGCTACACCTTC	CAWSVGLKGYTF
-	TRBV7-9	-	TRBJ2-1	TGTGCCAGCAGCTTAGACCTTATTTACAATGAGCAGTTCTTC	CASSLDLIYNEQFF
-	TRBV14	-	TRBJ2-4	TGTGCCAGCAGCCAAGTAGGGGCAGCCAAAAACATTCAGTACTTC	CASSQVGAAKNIQYF
-	TRBV2	TRBD1	TRBJ2-7	TGTGCCAGCAGTGTAGGGACAGGGAGAGGAGAGCAGTACTTC	CASSVGTGRGEQYF
once	TRBV5-1	-	TRBJ2-5	TGCGCCAGCATGGAGGAAGAGACCCAGTACTTC	CASMEEETQYF
-	TRBV12-3/TRBV12-4	-	TRBJ1-1	TGTGCCAGCAGTAAAGGGAACACTGAAGCTTTCTTT	CASSKGNTEAFF
once	TRBV7-8	TRBD1	TRBJ1-1	TGTGCCAGCAGCCCCAGAGGGGACAGGCGGAACACTGAAGCTTTCTTT	CASSPRGDRRNTEAFF
-	TRBV2	TRBD1	TRBJ2-2	TGTGCCAGCAGTGAAGCGCGGGGGACAGGGAAAGCCGGGGAGCTGTTTTTT	CASSEARGTGKAGELFF
-	TRBV6-1	-	TRBJ2-3	TGTGCCAGCAGTGATATATTGGGGGATACGCAGTATTTT	CASSDILGDTQYF
-	TRBV7-9	TRBD2	TRBJ2-1	TGTGCCAGCAGCTCCACGACTAGCGGCAACTCCTACAATGAGCAGTTCTTC	CASSSTTSGNSYNEQFF
-	TRBV28	TRBD1	TRBJ1-4	TGTGCCAGCAAACGGGACAGAGAAGGTGAAAAACTGTTTTTT	CASKRDREGEKLFF
-	TRBV6-5	TRBD1	TRBJ1-2	TGTGCCAGCAGTTACGCAGGGGGAAACTATGGCTACACCTTC	CASSYAGGNYGYTF
-	TRBV25-1	-	TRBJ2-1	TGTGCCAGCAGTGACCCCGGACGGGACAATGAGCAGTTCTTC	CASSDPGRDNEQFF
-	TRBV13	-	TRBJ1-2	TGTGCCAGCAGCTTAGGGCGTGGGTTGGGCTACACCTTC	CASSLGRGLGYTF
once	TRBV28	-	TRBJ1-6	TGTGCCAGCAATGGTTCACCCCTCCACTTT	CASNGSPLHF
-	TRBV28	-	TRBJ1-5	TGTGCCAGCAAGGGCAGGGATCATCAGCCCCAGCATTTT	CASKGRDHQPQHF
-	TRBV5-1	-	TRBJ1-2	TGCGCCAGCAGCCCCGATGGGACAAGCACGTATGGCTACACCTTC	CASSPDGTSTYGYTF
-	TRBV11-2	TRBD1	TRBJ2-7	TGTGCCAGCAGCCTAGTAAGGACAGGGACGTACGAGCAGTACTTC	CASSLVRTGTYEQYF
-	TRBV30	-	TRBJ1-1	TGTGCCTGGATGGACAGGAACACTGAAGCTTTCTTT	CAWMDRNTEAFF
-	TRBV28	TRBD2	TRBJ2-1	TGTGCCAGCAGTTTCCCCTTGGGGTCTAGCGGGAGGACCAATGAGCAGTTCTTC	CASSFPLGSSGRTNEQFF
-	TRBV18	TRBD1	TRBJ2-3	TGTGCCAGCTCACCACGGACAGGCCACACAGATACGCAGTATTTT	CASSPRTGHTDTQYF
-	TRBV3-1/TRBV3-2	-	TRBJ2-1	TGTGCCAGCAGCCCTTGGGGGCTAGCGGTAAGAGGAGATGAGCAGTTCTTC	CASSPWGLAVRGDEQFF
-	TRBV30	-	TRBJ2-3	TGTGCCTCAGCAACGGGGGGCTACACAGATACGCAGTATTTT	CASATGGYTDTQYF
-	TRBV14	-	TRBJ2-2	TGTGCCAGCAGCCAAGCTCTCTTCCCCACCGGGGAGCTGTTTTTT	CASSQALFPTGELFF
-	TRBV9	TRBD2	TRBJ2-1	TGTGCCAGCAGCCCGCGACTAGCGGGGAGAAATGAGCAGTTCTTC	CASSPRLAGRNEQFF
-	TRBV6-5	-	TRBJ2-7	TGTGCCAGCAGTTATGGGGCCCAGTCCCCCTACGAGCAGTACTTC	CASSYGAQSPYEQYF
-	TRBV27	-	TRBJ2-1	TGTGCCAGCAGTGGATCGACGAGGAATGAGCAGTTCTTC	CASSGSTRNEQFF
-	TRBV11-1	TRBD1	TRBJ2-3	TGTGCCAGCAGCCGCCAGGACAGGGGCACAGATACGCAGTATTTT	CASSRQDRGTDTQYF
-	TRBV28	-	TRBJ2-7	TGTGCCAGCAGTCCGGGGACGCTATACGAGCAGTACTTC	CASSPGTLYEQYF
-	TRBV3-1/TRBV3-2	TRBD1	TRBJ2-6	TGTGCCAGCAGCCCCCGGGACAGGGGGCGTAAGACTGGGGCCAACGTCCTGACTTTC	CASSPRDRGRKTGANVLTF
once	TRBV9	-	TRBJ2-5	TGTGCCAGCAGCGTAGGTGGGGGCTTTACCCAAGAGACCCAGTACTTC	CASSVGGGFTQETQYF
-	TRBV9	-	TRBJ2-1	TGTGCCAGCAGCGTACGCTCCTCCGGGATCAATGAGCAGTTCTTC	CASSVRSSGINEQFF
-	TRBV28	-	TRBJ2-2	TGTGCCAGCAGCGCCCCAGGACTGGTCACCGGGGAGCTGTTTTTT	CASSAPGLVTGELFF
once	TRBV12-3/TRBV12-4	-	TRBJ1-2	TGTGCCAGCAGGGGGGCCCTGGGCTATGGCTACACCTTC	CASRGALGYGYTF
-	TRBV6-2/TRBV6-3	TRBD1	TRBJ2-5	TGTGCCAGCAGTCATCGGACAGGGTTGGTGGAGACCCAGTACTTC	CASSHRTGLVETQYF
-	TRBV7-2	-	TRBJ2-7	TGTGCCAGCAGCTCACTAGTAGGGAGTGTCTACGAGCAGTACTTC	CASSSLVGSVYEQYF
-	TRBV27	-	TRBJ2-1	TGTGCCAGCACCAGACAGGAATCCTACAATGAGCAGTTCTTC	CASTRQESYNEQFF
-	TRBV18	TRBD2	TRBJ2-5	TGTGCCAGCTCGACTAGCGCAGAGACCCAGTACTTC	CASSTSAETQYF
-	TRBV28	-	TRBJ1-3	TGTGCCAGCAGTCCCCCCAACAGGGAACCCGGAAACACCATATATTTT	CASSPPNREPGNTIYF
-	TRBV7-9	-	TRBJ2-7	TGTGCCAGCAGCTTAGAAGGCCCCCTCGGCGAGCAGTACTTC	CASSLEGPLGEQYF
once	TRBV18	-	TRBJ1-3	TGTGCCAGCTCACAGGGTACCGGTGGAAGCTCTGGAAACACCATATATTTT	CASSQGTGGSSGNTIYF
-	TRBV6-5	TRBD2	TRBJ2-1	TGTGCCAGCAGCCTAGTAGCGGGAGGGAATGAGCAGTTCTTC	CASSLVAGGNEQFF
-	TRBV18	-	TRBJ1-4	TGTGCCAGCTCACCCGGGGGATCTAATGAAAAACTGTTTTTT	CASSPGGSNEKLFF
-	TRBV6-6	TRBD1	TRBJ2-7	TGTGCCAGCAGAGACGGACAGGGGGCGTCCTACGAGCAGTACTTC	CASRDGQGASYEQYF
-	TRBV7-9	TRBD1	TRBJ1-2	TGTGCCAGCAGCTTACTCGGGACAGTTCATGGCTACACCTTC	CASSLLGTVHGYTF
-	TRBV7-3	-	TRBJ2-7	TGTGCCCCCCGGGCGGTGGCTAACTACGAGCAGTACTTC	CAPRAVANYEQYF
-	TRBV11-1	-	TRBJ2-1	TGTGCCAGCAGCTTAGTTCTGGGGACGGGTTACAATGAGCAGTTCTTC	CASSLVLGTGYNEQFF
-	TRBV27	TRBD1	TRBJ1-6	TGTGCCAGCAGTTCTCCGGGACAGTATAATTCACCCCTCCACTTT	CASSSPGQYNSPLHF
few	TRBV3-1/TRBV3-2	TRBD2	TRBJ2-3	TGTGCCAGCAGCCCGGGTGGACTAGCTACAGATACGCAGTATTTT	CASSPGGLATDTQYF